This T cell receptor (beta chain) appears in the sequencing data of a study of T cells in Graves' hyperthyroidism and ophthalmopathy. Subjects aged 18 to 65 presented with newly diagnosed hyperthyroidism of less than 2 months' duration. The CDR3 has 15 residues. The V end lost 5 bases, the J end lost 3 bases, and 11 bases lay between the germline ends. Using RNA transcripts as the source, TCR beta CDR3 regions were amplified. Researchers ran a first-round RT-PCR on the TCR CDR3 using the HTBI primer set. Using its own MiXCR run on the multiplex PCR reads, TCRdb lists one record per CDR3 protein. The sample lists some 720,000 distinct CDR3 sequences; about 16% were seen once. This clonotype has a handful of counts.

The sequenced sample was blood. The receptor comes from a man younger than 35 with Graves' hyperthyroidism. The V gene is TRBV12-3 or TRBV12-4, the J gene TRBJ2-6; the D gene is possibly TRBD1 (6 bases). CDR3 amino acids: CASSDWGHGANVLTF. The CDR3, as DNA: TGTGCCAGCAGTGATTGGGGACATGGGGCCAACGTCCTGACTTTC.